Described below is a single T cell receptor beta chain sequence and its context. The sample comes from a study of T-cell reconstitution after alpha-beta-depleted transplantation in children. The CDR3 has 17 amino acids. Trimming took off 2 bases at V and 1 base at J, with 15 bases between the two ends. The authors prepared the TCRbeta library with unique molecular identifiers. TCRdb reprocessed the PCR reads via MiXCR and lists one record per CDR3 protein. The sample has about 980,000 distinct CDR3 sequences, about 29% seen once. The chain carries TRBV12-3 or TRBV12-4 and TRBJ2-4; TRBD2 might be the D (6 bases). The source material was PBMCs, mostly from graft donor cells, sampled 360 days after TCRalphabeta/CD19-depleted stem cell transplant. The TCR originated in a boy under two years old who had a stem cell transplant for SCID, so the T cells may come from the graft donor. The CDR3 DNA reads as TGTGCCAGCAGTTTATGGGGGGTACCAGGGGCCAAAAACATTCAGTACTTC. This encodes CASSLWGVPGAKNIQYF.